The rows below give T cell receptor beta chains drawn from one sample of a study of OX40 agonist ivuxolimab in advanced cancers. Some clones are missing from TCRdb's copy, which holds only in-frame ones; the method was immunoSEQ multiplex PCR. The sample lists about 46,000 clones, 70% to 85% occurring once. This specimen consisted of CD4+ or CD8+ T cells sorted from blood, obtained in a trial of the OX40 agonist ivuxolimab. The receptor set was obtained from an adult with an advanced solid tumor such as melanoma, head and neck, liver or kidney cancer. CDR3s include the opening cysteine and the closing phenylalanine or tryptophan. The order of the fields is V gene, J gene, CDR3 protein.

v_gene: TRBV4-3
j_gene: TRBJ1-6
CDR3aa: CASSQGDRDMVALHF

v_gene: TRBV10-3
j_gene: TRBJ1-5
CDR3aa: CAIKGQPQHF

v_gene: TRBV11-2
j_gene: TRBJ1-1
CDR3aa: CASSFTGVGTEAFF

v_gene: TRBV23-1
j_gene: TRBJ2-7
CDR3aa: CASSQLSRQFGRKQYF

v_gene: TRBV13
j_gene: TRBJ2-7
CDR3aa: CASSLGLYEQYF

v_gene: TRBV6-1
j_gene: TRBJ2-7
CDR3aa: CASSDRGRRHEQYF

v_gene: TRBV4-1
j_gene: TRBJ1-1
CDR3aa: CASSPQTGGLRTEAFF

v_gene: TRBV7-9
j_gene: TRBJ1-1
CDR3aa: CASSLGGTVNTEAFF

v_gene: TRBV6-5
j_gene: TRBJ2-7
CDR3aa: CASRTDRVGEQYF

v_gene: TRBV6-1
j_gene: TRBJ1-4
CDR3aa: CASSPQDGSLEKLFF

v_gene: TRBV7-9
j_gene: TRBJ1-4
CDR3aa: CASSSTGGEAEKLFF

v_gene: TRBV5-1
j_gene: TRBJ2-3
CDR3aa: CASSLAGAGDTQYF

v_gene: TRBV2
j_gene: TRBJ2-3
CDR3aa: CASKLALHTDTQYF

v_gene: TRBV30
j_gene: TRBJ2-3
CDR3aa: CAHKRGAGSDTQYF

v_gene: TRBV7-6
j_gene: TRBJ2-5
CDR3aa: CASGRSRSGGPETQYF

v_gene: TRBV7-9
j_gene: TRBJ2-3
CDR3aa: CASSLYAGTDTQYF

v_gene: TRBV11-2
j_gene: TRBJ1-2
CDR3aa: CASSLLGGGYGYTF

v_gene: TRBV6-6
j_gene: TRBJ2-4
CDR3aa: CASSSTGTYTIQYF

v_gene: TRBV7-2
j_gene: TRBJ1-1
CDR3aa: CASSIDRAYTEAFF

v_gene: TRBV5-4
j_gene: TRBJ2-5
CDR3aa: CASSLGARGVVKTQYF

v_gene: TRBV19
j_gene: TRBJ1-6
CDR3aa: CASSTAVNNSPLHF

v_gene: TRBV5-6
j_gene: TRBJ1-2
CDR3aa: CASSPLGTNYDGYTF

v_gene: TRBV18
j_gene: TRBJ2-5
CDR3aa: CASSYQETQYF

v_gene: TRBV18
j_gene: TRBJ1-3
CDR3aa: CASSPGSGNTIYF

v_gene: TRBV5-5
j_gene: TRBJ1-1
CDR3aa: CASSFTGDTEAFF

v_gene: TRBV11-2
j_gene: TRBJ1-1
CDR3aa: CASSQDRELEAFF

v_gene: TRBV5-1
j_gene: TRBJ1-3
CDR3aa: CASSLGDSDSGNTIYF

v_gene: TRBV6-6
j_gene: TRBJ2-2
CDR3aa: CASIKQNTGELFF

v_gene: TRBV7-8
j_gene: TRBJ2-1
CDR3aa: CASSLAQRGAGNEQFF

v_gene: TRBV6-4
j_gene: TRBJ1-2
CDR3aa: CASSHGGLNGYTF

v_gene: TRBV10-2
j_gene: TRBJ1-1
CDR3aa: CASRTGWTEAFF

v_gene: TRBV9
j_gene: TRBJ1-4
CDR3aa: CASSVDLRTNEKLFF

v_gene: TRBV5-4
j_gene: TRBJ2-3
CDR3aa: CASSLRGGPDTQYF

v_gene: TRBV6-5
j_gene: TRBJ1-1
CDR3aa: CASSYSGNAEAFF

v_gene: TRBV5-1
j_gene: TRBJ2-2
CDR3aa: CASSAAGSGTGELFF

v_gene: TRBV5-5
j_gene: TRBJ1-5
CDR3aa: CASSLDGITNQPQHF

v_gene: TRBV15
j_gene: TRBJ1-6
CDR3aa: CATSRDRDRAGSPLHF

v_gene: TRBV28
j_gene: TRBJ2-2
CDR3aa: CASSRQQNTGELFF

v_gene: TRBV19
j_gene: TRBJ1-1
CDR3aa: CASSIGQAVTEAFF

v_gene: TRBV9
j_gene: TRBJ2-1
CDR3aa: CASSVAVYNEQFF

v_gene: TRBV9
j_gene: TRBJ1-6
CDR3aa: CASSAGGANSPLHF

v_gene: TRBV7-9
j_gene: TRBJ1-1
CDR3aa: CASSLEGGTEAFF

v_gene: TRBV2
j_gene: TRBJ1-2
CDR3aa: CASPAGQGFGYTF

v_gene: TRBV10-2
j_gene: TRBJ1-2
CDR3aa: CASSPGTEYGYTF

v_gene: TRBV6-5
j_gene: TRBJ1-2
CDR3aa: CASSYPGQYGYTF

v_gene: TRBV6-1
j_gene: TRBJ1-5
CDR3aa: CASSPGQGGNQPQHF

v_gene: TRBV15
j_gene: TRBJ2-2
CDR3aa: CATRGRGPFTGELFF

v_gene: TRBV10-1
j_gene: TRBJ2-1
CDR3aa: CATQRGGSDEQFF

v_gene: TRBV6-4
j_gene: TRBJ1-6
CDR3aa: CAGRPEQGERSPLHF

v_gene: TRBV9
j_gene: TRBJ1-2
CDR3aa: CASSVIVDRAGYTF

v_gene: TRBV11-2
j_gene: TRBJ1-2
CDR3aa: CASSPRQGPWGTF

v_gene: TRBV6-5
j_gene: TRBJ2-1
CDR3aa: CASMLYDEQFF

v_gene: TRBV13
j_gene: TRBJ2-7
CDR3aa: CASSFRGPYEQYF

v_gene: TRBV6-1
j_gene: TRBJ2-7
CDR3aa: CASSDLGEQYF

v_gene: TRBV7-2
j_gene: TRBJ1-3
CDR3aa: CASSPIGQSSGNTIYF

v_gene: TRBV6-5
j_gene: TRBJ1-4
CDR3aa: CASRLNPWGEKLFF

v_gene: TRBV30
j_gene: TRBJ1-2
CDR3aa: CAWSVGGGTGYTF

v_gene: TRBV6-5
j_gene: TRBJ1-2
CDR3aa: CATRSNLDYTF

v_gene: TRBV29-1
j_gene: TRBJ1-2
CDR3aa: CSVTGGFYGYTF